The rows below give T cell receptor beta chains drawn from one sample of a study of spatial heterogeneity in lung cancer. TCRdb re-derived calls from the 5' RACE reads in MiXCR, one entry per CDR3 protein. The sample shows about 2,000 distinct CDR3 sequences, about 2.9% of them seen only once. The specimen comprised lung tumor tissue, sampled at surgery. The receptors derive from a female donor with early-stage non-small cell lung cancer. Both conserved end residues are trimmed from each CDR3.

cdr3_length v_call cdr3_aa
11 TRBV7-2 ASGQRRTDTQY
14 TRBV20-1 SAPGVTGNMNTEAF
16 TRBV6-6 ASSSDGTGGSSYNEQF
14 TRBV24-1 ATSPRHSTNSYEQY
13 TRBV7-9 ASRSPGAGTGELF
12 TRBV19 ASSWGTDTDTQY
13 TRBV4-2 ASSLARTGEEKLF
12 TRBV5-1 ASSGLGLAETQY
13 TRBV20-1 SASPPGGRDTEAF
10 TRBV15 ATSRDSNEQF
11 TRBV5-6 ASSLDGGTEAF
13 TRBV11-2 ASSPSGAWDYGYT
13 TRBV4-3 ASSQGLAGTDTQY
13 TRBV4-2 ASSQESTLANEQF
14 TRBV10-3 AISASGGRGNQPQH
16 TRBV30 AWSGLSTGYSGANVLT
15 TRBV18 ASSPSPIGANTGELF
13 TRBV4-1 ASSQDGAGRNEQF
12 TRBV9 ASSVGWTKNIQY
13 TRBV18 ASSPEQDSYNEQF
14 TRBV7-6 ASSLAGARASDTQY
13 TRBV6-6 ASSTPTLNSYEQY
14 TRBV19 ASKKLIQGASDTQY
13 TRBV6-9 ASSYSTGAGDTQY
13 TRBV7-2 ASSLGFHTSQTQY
13 TRBV21-1 ASSKVLGDLYEQY
11 TRBV18 ASSPSDNQPQH
11 TRBV29-1 SAGQWPGHEQF
9 TRBV7-9 ASSLDNTQY
14 TRBV7-2 ASSPQEGTFTGELF
18 TRBV27 ASRIPPGQALWGWANVLT